The next 14 T cell receptor beta chains were all read from a single sample in a study of OX40 agonist ivuxolimab in advanced cancers. Sequencing was performed with immunoSEQ multiplex PCR; in TCRdb, only in-frame clones are kept and a portion is missing. The sample records 90,000 to 100,000 clones, 70% to 85% being singletons. The sample was CD4+ or CD8+ T cells sorted from blood, taken in a trial of the OX40 agonist ivuxolimab. The receptor set was obtained from an adult with an advanced solid tumor such as melanoma, head and neck, liver or kidney cancer.

The chain is built from TRBV7-3 and TRBJ1-1; 9 bases line up with TRBD1. This CDR3 spans 14 amino acids. Germline lookup yields CDR1 SGHTA and CDR2 FQGTGA. Trimming took 6 bases from V and 3 from J; bases not matched to a gene: 5. The CDR3 region is CASSATGGDTEAFF. Here the CDR3 DNA reads TGTGCCAGCAGTGCGACAGGGGGGGACACTGAAGCTTTCTTT.

A few counts support this clone. This chain uses TRBV5-6 with TRBJ1-3; 8 nucleotides agree with TRBD1. After removal of 4 bases from V and 0 bases from J, the junction contained 6 bases not matched to a gene. CDR3 length: 16 amino acids. Germline V CDR1 and CDR2: SGHDT, YYEEEE. In DNA form, the CDR3 reads TGTGCCAGCAGCACACAGGGGGTTGACTCTGGAAACACCATATATTTT. Translating gives CASSTQGVDSGNTIYF.

The rearrangement uses TRBV19 and TRBJ2-7; tentative D call: TRBD1 (6 bases). V lost 8 bases, J lost 2 bases, and 10 bases lay in between. Germline CDR1 reads LNHDA; CDR2 reads SQIVND (reference sequence). This CDR3 spans 12 amino acids. The CDR3, as DNA: TGTGCCAGTCGGGACAAAACCTACGAGCAGTACTTC. This translates into CASRDKTYEQYF.

This chain uses TRBV28 with TRBJ2-7; 12 bases are a match to TRBD2. V lost 4 bases and J lost 6; bases outside the gene matches: 10. CDR1 MDHEN and CDR2 SYDVKM come from the germline V gene. The CDR3 contains 16 residues. The CDR3, as DNA: TGTGCCAGCAGTTCCCCTGGACTAGCGGGATCACGCGAGCAGTACTTC. It is translated as CASSSPGLAGSREQYF.

This sequence joins TRBV5-1 and TRBJ2-7; 8 bases are a match to TRBD2. Germline loops: CDR1 SGHRS, CDR2 YFSETQ. V lost 4 bases, J lost 3 bases, and 3 bases stayed unmatched. The CDR3 runs 13 residues. The CDR3 is CASSAGTSYEQYF. In DNA form, the CDR3 reads TGCGCCAGCAGCGCCGGGACTAGCTACGAGCAGTACTTC.

The chain recombines TRBV28 with TRBJ2-5, with D uncertain. CDR3 length: 13 residues. From germline, CDR1 is MDHEN and CDR2 SYDVKM. The V end was cut by 8 bases, the J end by 4 bases, with 14 bases between. The CDR3 spells CASLDRFRETQYF. The CDR3 nucleotides read TGTGCCAGCCTGGACCGATTCCGAGAGACCCAGTACTTC. Together with reference TRBV28 and TRBJ2-5, the CDR3 gives the full variable domain: DVKVTQSSRYLVKRTGEKVFLECVQDMDHENMFWYRQDPGLGLRLIYFSYDVKMKEKGDIPEGYSVSREKKERFSLILESASTNQTSMYLCASLDRFRETQYFGPGTRLLVL.

The chain couples TRBV18 to TRBJ1-1, with 9 bases aligning to TRBD1. The germline CDR1 and CDR2 sequences are KGHSH and LQKENI. The CDR3 extends over 16 amino acids. V lost 0 bases and J lost 2; bases outside the gene matches: 4. The CDR3 loop reads CASSPPTGGVNTEAFF. CDR3 sequence (DNA): TGTGCCAGCTCACCACCGACAGGGGGGGTAAACACTGAAGCTTTCTTT.

The rearrangement links TRBV6-4 to TRBJ2-7; D may be TRBD2 (6 bases). In germline, CDR1 is MRHNA, CDR2 SNTAGT. The CDR3 consists of 15 residues. Trimming took off 4 bases at V and 4 bases at J, with 17 bases between the two ends. This CDR3 reads CASSVAFGGLYEQYF. The CDR3 coding sequence is TGTGCCAGCAGTGTAGCGTTCGGGGGTTTGTACGAGCAGTACTTC.

This clone has a handful of counts. The chain combines TRBV30 with TRBJ1-6; D is perhaps TRBD1 (6 bases). With 3 bases removed from V and 6 bases from J, the gap between germline ends came to 15 bases. This CDR3 is 15 amino acids long. The germline V gene has CDR1 GTSNPN and CDR2 SVGIG (reference sequence). CDR3: CAWREFQGFNSPLHF. CDR3 in DNA: TGTGCCTGGAGAGAATTCCAGGGGTTTAATTCACCCCTCCACTTT.

The chain uses TRBV6-5 and TRBJ2-3; no firm D call. Deletions cut 4 bases from V and 6 bases from J, with 5 bases between. The CDR3 spans 11 residues. Germline loops: CDR1 MNHEY, CDR2 SVGAGI. Written as DNA, the CDR3 is TGTGCCAGCAGTTCGTATGATACGCAGTATTTT. It yields the protein CASSSYDTQYF.

This chain joins TRBV9 and TRBJ2-3; TRBD2 aligns across 10 bases. The germline CDR1 and CDR2 sequences are SGDLS and YYNGEE. V was clipped by 2 bases and J by 6 bases; unmatched bases: 6. CDR3 length equals 15 residues. CDR3 coding DNA: TGTGCCAGCAGCGTCGCGGCTAGCGGGAGTGATACGCAGTATTTT. Protein: CASSVAASGSDTQYF.

V and J are TRBV11-2 and TRBJ1-4, with 9 bases aligning to TRBD1. Per the germline V gene, CDR1 is SGHAT and CDR2 is FQNNGV. The CDR3 consists of 14 residues. The junction had 7 bases not matched to a gene; V was cut back by 6 bases and J by 8 bases. The CDR3 region has the DNA TGTGCCAGCAGTTTTACAGGGGGCGCGGAAAAACTGTTTTTT. It encodes CASSFTGGAEKLFF.

This chain uses TRBV28 with TRBJ1-1; TRBD1 matches 8 bases. V trimming: 6 bases; J trimming: 11 bases; junction bases outside the gene matches: 14. The CDR3 sequence is 14 residues long. Germline values: CDR1 MDHEN, CDR2 SYDVKM. The CDR3: CASRMATGDPKAFF. The CDR3 DNA reads TGTGCCAGCAGAATGGCGACAGGGGACCCGAAGGCTTTCTTT.

V usage is TRBV7-9 and J usage is TRBJ1-6; no clear D. CDR1 is SEHNR, CDR2 FQNEAQ, per germline (reference sequence). There are 11 residues in the CDR3. Trimming cost V 5 bases and J 15 bases, with 11 bases left between them. CDR3 residues: CASSLDRLLHF. CDR3 in DNA: TGTGCCAGCAGCCTCGACCGGCTCCTCCACTTT.